This is a list of T cell receptor beta chains from one sample in a study of T-cell reconstitution after alpha-beta-depleted transplantation in children. One entry per CDR3 protein, called by TCRdb with MiXCR from the PCR reads. In the table there are 450,000 to 600,000 distinct CDR3 sequences, around 19% of which are singletons. The sample here was PBMCs from the stem cell graft donor, taken from the stem cell graft. These receptors were taken from a human donor who donated a stem cell graft to a child with acute lymphoblastic leukemia. The CDR3 runs from the conserved cysteine through the conserved F or W. The D gene is left open where the match is weak. Size values are once, few and many counts, or a class for expanded clones, and some rows have none.

CDR3 protein: CASTSRGGLDNQPQHF
CDR3 DNA: TGTGCCAGCACCTCCCGTGGGGGGCTCGACAATCAGCCCCAGCATTTT
V gene: TRBV12-3/TRBV12-4
D gene: -
J gene: TRBJ1-5
clone size: -

CDR3 protein: CASSPTGASGYEQYF
CDR3 DNA: TGTGCCAGCTCACCAACAGGCGCTAGCGGCTACGAGCAGTACTTC
V gene: TRBV18
D gene: TRBD2
J gene: TRBJ2-7
clone size: -

CDR3 protein: CSVEDLRLAPYNEQFF
CDR3 DNA: TGCAGCGTTGAAGATCTTCGGCTAGCACCCTACAATGAGCAGTTCTTC
V gene: TRBV29-1
D gene: -
J gene: TRBJ2-1
clone size: few

CDR3 protein: CASSLVSRGSPLHF
CDR3 DNA: TGCGCCAGCAGCTTGGTCAGTAGAGGTTCACCCCTCCACTTT
V gene: TRBV5-1
D gene: -
J gene: TRBJ1-6
clone size: once

CDR3 protein: CASSFSPSGSTTGELFF
CDR3 DNA: TGCGCCAGCAGCTTCTCCCCTAGCGGGAGTACCACCGGGGAGCTGTTTTTT
V gene: TRBV5-1
D gene: TRBD2
J gene: TRBJ2-2
clone size: few

CDR3 protein: CATSGTNSGLGYNEQFF
CDR3 DNA: TGTGCCACCAGTGGGACGAATAGCGGTCTGGGCTACAATGAGCAGTTCTTC
V gene: TRBV24-1
D gene: -
J gene: TRBJ2-1
clone size: -

CDR3 protein: CASSLRSWQVGLAGNRGETQYF
CDR3 DNA: TGTGCCAGCAGCTTGAGGAGTTGGCAGGTCGGACTAGCGGGCAACAGAGGAGAGACCCAGTACTTC
V gene: TRBV5-4
D gene: TRBD2
J gene: TRBJ2-5
clone size: few

CDR3 protein: CSADSPRVLSYEQYF
CDR3 DNA: TGCAGTGCGGACTCCCCCCGGGTCCTCTCCTACGAGCAGTACTTC
V gene: TRBV20-1
D gene: -
J gene: TRBJ2-7
clone size: once

CDR3 protein: CAVSGLRVGMPETQYF
CDR3 DNA: TGTGCCGTATCGGGACTCCGGGTCGGGATGCCGGAGACCCAGTACTTC
V gene: TRBV7-9
D gene: -
J gene: TRBJ2-5
clone size: few

CDR3 protein: CASSLVRGIRETQYF
CDR3 DNA: TGTGCCAGCAGCCTTGTAAGGGGAATCAGGGAGACCCAGTACTTC
V gene: TRBV3-1
D gene: -
J gene: TRBJ2-5
clone size: few

CDR3 protein: CASSQDNLSNEQFF
CDR3 DNA: TGCGCCAGCAGCCAAGATAATCTGAGTAATGAGCAGTTCTTC
V gene: TRBV4-1
D gene: -
J gene: TRBJ2-1
clone size: once

CDR3 protein: CASSLDSGEQYF
CDR3 DNA: TGTGCCAGCAGTTTAGATTCGGGCGAGCAGTACTTC
V gene: TRBV28
D gene: -
J gene: TRBJ2-7
clone size: few

CDR3 protein: CASRNSGRGTF
CDR3 DNA: TGTGCCAGCAGGAACAGTGGTCGGGGCACCTTC
V gene: TRBV6-2/TRBV6-3
D gene: -
J gene: TRBJ1-2
clone size: -

CDR3 protein: CASSGRTPRTYEQYF
CDR3 DNA: TGCGCCAGCAGCGGGCGAACACCTAGAACCTACGAGCAGTACTTC
V gene: TRBV5-1
D gene: -
J gene: TRBJ2-7
clone size: few

CDR3 protein: CASSLGPGTTHYEQYF
CDR3 DNA: TGTGCCAGCAGCTTAGGACCCGGGACTACTCACTACGAGCAGTACTTC
V gene: TRBV7-9
D gene: TRBD2
J gene: TRBJ2-7
clone size: few

CDR3 protein: CASSVISPNTEAFF
CDR3 DNA: TGTGCCAGCAGTGTAATAAGCCCGAACACTGAAGCTTTCTTT
V gene: TRBV25-1
D gene: -
J gene: TRBJ1-1
clone size: many

CDR3 protein: CASSIGTSGREEQYF
CDR3 DNA: TGTGCCAGCAGTATTGGGACTAGCGGCCGGGAGGAGCAGTACTTC
V gene: TRBV9
D gene: TRBD2
J gene: TRBJ2-7
clone size: few

CDR3 protein: CAISTDADTQYF
CDR3 DNA: TGTGCCATCAGCACCGACGCAGATACGCAGTATTTT
V gene: TRBV10-3
D gene: -
J gene: TRBJ2-3
clone size: -

CDR3 protein: CASSSPGTGWFEQYF
CDR3 DNA: TGTGCCAGCAGTAGTCCGGGGACAGGGTGGTTCGAGCAGTACTTC
V gene: TRBV6-2/TRBV6-3
D gene: TRBD1
J gene: TRBJ2-7
clone size: -

CDR3 protein: CASSRTDGNTIYF
CDR3 DNA: TGTGCCAGCAGTCGGACTGATGGAAACACCATATATTTT
V gene: TRBV6-1
D gene: -
J gene: TRBJ1-3
clone size: -

CDR3 protein: CAWNRVNTEAFF
CDR3 DNA: TGTGCCTGGAACAGGGTGAACACTGAAGCTTTCTTT
V gene: TRBV30
D gene: -
J gene: TRBJ1-1
clone size: -

CDR3 protein: CASSLTLAGTGELFF
CDR3 DNA: TGTGCCAGCAGCTTGACGTTGGCGGGCACCGGGGAGCTGTTTTTT
V gene: TRBV5-5
D gene: -
J gene: TRBJ2-2
clone size: -

CDR3 protein: CASSYSLDPAGAYEQYF
CDR3 DNA: TGTGCCAGCAGTTATTCTCTCGACCCAGCGGGGGCCTACGAGCAGTACTTC
V gene: TRBV6-5
D gene: TRBD2
J gene: TRBJ2-7
clone size: -